This T cell receptor (beta chain) was sequenced for a study of PD-1 blockade in classical Hodgkin lymphoma. The study's findings and limits: Complete responders possessed baseline diversity comparable to newly diagnosed patients. In newly diagnosed patients, baseline TCR diversity was reportedly below that of healthy donors.

Generated by immunoSEQ multiplex PCR, the TCRdb table keeps only in-frame clones and is missing some. Of roughly 19,000 clones detected, about nine tenths appear once; the ten largest clones hold about 5%. The CDR3 consists of 15 residues. The ends lost 0 bases at V and 7 bases at J; junction bases unmatched: 4. Germline CDR1 MNHEY, CDR2 SMNVEV (reference sequence). Time point meaning: cycle 4 day 1 (C4D1), after six to seven weeks of nivolumab. In every patient, relapse followed autologous stem cell transplantation, while exposure to brentuximab vedotin differed. The study isolated CD8+ T cells from thawed PBMCs by magnetic negative selection. Best response was recorded as complete response, partial response or progressive disease. As concerns this clone: The target antigen is unknown.

The sequence was collected from a human donor with classical Hodgkin lymphoma. V gene TRBV27 combines with J gene TRBJ2-1, with TRBD1 identical over 9 bases. The starting material was CD8+ T cells from blood, obtained before the fourth cycle of nivolumab. This CDR3 is CASSLSWTGVNEQFF. DNA for the CDR3: TGTGCCAGCAGTTTATCCTGGACAGGGGTGAATGAGCAGTTCTTC.